This is a list of T cell receptor beta chains from one sample in a study of cytomegalovirus exposure and HLA in healthy donors. The protocol was immunoSEQ multiplex PCR, while the TCRdb copy is restricted to in-frame clones and leaves out a portion. The sample holds 200,000 to 300,000 clones, 90% seen once. Sequenced sample: PBMCs. All receptors come from a woman aged 25 to 39 in good health and CMV-seronegative. Each CDR3 is given with its conserved first and last residue. The D gene is left open where the match is weak. Size is stated for part of the rows, as once, few or many counts, or as a class when the clone is expanded.

TGTGCCAGCAGCCCAACCCGACTAGCGGGTTTCTCCTACGAGCAGTACTTC	CASSPTRLAGFSYEQYF	TRBD2	NA	TRBV28	TRBJ2-7
TGTGCCAGCAGCTCTAGCGGGAGGTTGTATGAGCAGTTCTTC	CASSSSGRLYEQFF	TRBD2	NA	TRBV7-8	TRBJ2-1
TGCGCCAGCAGTCGGACTAGCGGGAGTGAGAACGAGCAGTACTTC	CASSRTSGSENEQYF	TRBD2	NA	TRBV4-1	TRBJ2-7
TGCGCCAGCAGCCGAATCCCGGGACAGGGGGCTAATGAGCAGTTCTTC	CASSRIPGQGANEQFF	TRBD1	once	TRBV4-1	TRBJ2-1
TGTGCCAGCAGCGCTAGGTCACCTCCGGGAGGGGAGGGAAACCCTCAGTACTTC	CASSARSPPGGEGNPQYF	TRBD2	once	TRBV7-3	TRBJ2-7
TGCGCCAGCAGCTTAGGCGGGGACTACGAGCAGTACTTC	CASSLGGDYEQYF	NA	NA	TRBV5-1	TRBJ2-7
TGCAGCGTTGCCCTAGATCTAGACCGATTGAACACTGAAGCTTTCTTT	CSVALDLDRLNTEAFF	NA	NA	TRBV29-1	TRBJ1-1
TGTGCCAGCAGAGGTTCGGATAGCGTGCAAGAGACCCAGTACTTC	CASRGSDSVQETQYF	NA	NA	TRBV7-9	TRBJ2-5
TGTGCCAGCAGCTTGGGGCAGGGAGTCTTTTCGGAGACCCAGTACTTC	CASSLGQGVFSETQYF	NA	NA	TRBV5-6	TRBJ2-5
TGTGCCAGCAGTTTAGGGACGAGCTCCTACGAGCAGTACTTC	CASSLGTSSYEQYF	NA	NA	TRBV27	TRBJ2-7
TGTGCCAGCAGCTTAAGCGGCGGGGAGCTGTTTTTT	CASSLSGGELFF	NA	NA	TRBV7-3	TRBJ2-2
TGTGCCAGCAGTTACTCCGTAACCGTGGAGGGTACGCAGTATTTT	CASSYSVTVEGTQYF	NA	NA	TRBV6-5	TRBJ2-3
TGTGCCAGCAGTCGAGGGGACCTGAGCACAGATACGCAGTATTTT	CASSRGDLSTDTQYF	NA	NA	TRBV28	TRBJ2-3
TGTGCCAGCAGCACAATGAACACTGAAGCTTTCTTT	CASSTMNTEAFF	NA	once	TRBV13	TRBJ1-1
TGCGCCAGCAGTGAGACGGCGGGAGTATACAATGAGCAGTTCTTC	CASSETAGVYNEQFF	TRBD2	once	TRBV10-2	TRBJ2-1
TGTGCCAGCAGCTTAGGGGCAGGGATGGGGCCCCAAGAGACCCAGTACTTC	CASSLGAGMGPQETQYF	NA	NA	TRBV7-9	TRBJ2-5
TGTGCCAGCAGTGAATTAGCCCCTGGGGTTACTGACACTGAAGCTTTCTTT	CASSELAPGVTDTEAFF	NA	NA	TRBV25-1	TRBJ1-1
TGTGCCAGCAGCCCCAGTCCAGTCCAATCAAGCACAGATACGCAGTATTTT	CASSPSPVQSSTDTQYF	NA	few	TRBV4-2	TRBJ2-3
TGCAGCGTTGTGTCCGGGGACTATGGCTACACCTTC	CSVVSGDYGYTF	NA	few	TRBV29-1	TRBJ1-2
TGTGCCAGCAGTTATCTGGGAGTGGGCACCGGGGAGCTGTTTTTT	CASSYLGVGTGELFF	NA	NA	TRBV6-5	TRBJ2-2
TGTGCCAGCAGCTCTGAAGCAGGGAACACCGGGGAGCTGTTTTTT	CASSSEAGNTGELFF	NA	NA	TRBV7-6	TRBJ2-2
TGCGCCAGCAGATTGAAGGCCGGGGAGCTGTTTTTT	CASRLKAGELFF	NA	NA	TRBV5-1	TRBJ2-2
TGTGCCAGCAGCTCTGCCGGGACCGAAAAACTGTTTTTT	CASSSAGTEKLFF	NA	NA	TRBV7-9	TRBJ1-4
TGTGCCAGCAGCTTAAATACTGGTCAGGAAAAACTGTTTTTT	CASSLNTGQEKLFF	NA	NA	TRBV7-9	TRBJ1-4